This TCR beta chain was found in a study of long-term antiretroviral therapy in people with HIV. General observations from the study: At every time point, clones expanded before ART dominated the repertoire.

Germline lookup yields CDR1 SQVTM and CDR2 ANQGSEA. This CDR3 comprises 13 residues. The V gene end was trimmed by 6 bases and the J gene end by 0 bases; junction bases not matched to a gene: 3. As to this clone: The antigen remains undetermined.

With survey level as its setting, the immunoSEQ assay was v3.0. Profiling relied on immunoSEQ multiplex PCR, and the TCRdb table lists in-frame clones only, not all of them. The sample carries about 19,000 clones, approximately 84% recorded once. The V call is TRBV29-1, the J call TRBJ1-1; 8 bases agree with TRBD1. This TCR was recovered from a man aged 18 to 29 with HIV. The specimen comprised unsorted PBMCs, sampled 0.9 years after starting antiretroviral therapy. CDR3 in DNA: TGCAGCGTGGCAGGGGGCTTGAACACTGAAGCTTTCTTT. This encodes CSVAGGLNTEAFF.